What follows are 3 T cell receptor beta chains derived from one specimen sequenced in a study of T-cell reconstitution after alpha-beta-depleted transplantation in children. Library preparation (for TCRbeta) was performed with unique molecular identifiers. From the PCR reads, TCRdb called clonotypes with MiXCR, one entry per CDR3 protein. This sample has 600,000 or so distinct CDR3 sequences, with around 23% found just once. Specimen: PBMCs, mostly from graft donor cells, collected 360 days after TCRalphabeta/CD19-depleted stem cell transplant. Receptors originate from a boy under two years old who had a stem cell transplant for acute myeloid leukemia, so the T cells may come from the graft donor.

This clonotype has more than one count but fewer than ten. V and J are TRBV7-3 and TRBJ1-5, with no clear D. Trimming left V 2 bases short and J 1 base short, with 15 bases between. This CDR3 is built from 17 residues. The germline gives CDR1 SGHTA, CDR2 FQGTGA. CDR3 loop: CASSLWVGENSNQPQHF. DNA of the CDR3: TGTGCCAGCAGCTTATGGGTTGGGGAAAACAGCAATCAGCCCCAGCATTTT.

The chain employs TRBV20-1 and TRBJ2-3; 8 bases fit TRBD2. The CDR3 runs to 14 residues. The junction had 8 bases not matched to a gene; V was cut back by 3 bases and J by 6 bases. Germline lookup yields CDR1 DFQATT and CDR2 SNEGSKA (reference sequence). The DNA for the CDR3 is TGCAGTGCTAGGCCCCCGGGGGGGGTGGATACGCAGTATTTT. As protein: CSARPPGGVDTQYF.

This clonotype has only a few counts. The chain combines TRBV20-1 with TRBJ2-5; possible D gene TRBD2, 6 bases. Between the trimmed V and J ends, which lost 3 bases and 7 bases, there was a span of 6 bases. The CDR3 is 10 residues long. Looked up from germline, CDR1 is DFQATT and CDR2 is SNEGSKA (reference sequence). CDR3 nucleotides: TGCAGTGCTAGCGGGGGGACCCAGTACTTC. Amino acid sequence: CSASGGTQYF.